The 7 T cell receptor beta chains below were found in one sample sequenced in a study of T cells in Graves' hyperthyroidism and ophthalmopathy. RNA transcripts served as the template for amplifying TCR beta CDR3 regions. Primed by the HTBI set, a first-round RT-PCR was run on the TCR CDR3. TCRdb fed the multiplex PCR reads into MiXCR, producing one record per CDR3 protein. The repertoire consists of about 300,000 distinct CDR3 sequences, with 20% to 30% occurring once and the leading ten covering about a quarter. The sample taken for sequencing was blood. The receptors originated from a man aged 35 to 55 with Graves' hyperthyroidism that later progressed to Graves' ophthalmopathy.

The chain recombines TRBV7-2 with TRBJ2-7; D remains ambiguous. The CDR3 spans 13 residues. Per germline, CDR1 SGHTA and CDR2 FQGNSA. The V and J ends lost 3 bases and 3 bases respectively, with 9 bases between them. The CDR3: CASSLPLYYEQYF. CDR3 DNA sequence: TGTGCCAGCAGCTTGCCCCTATACTACGAGCAGTACTTC.

This clonotype has ten or more counts. The gene calls are TRBV24-1 and TRBJ2-7, with TRBD1 matching 7 bases. This CDR3 spans 15 amino acids. The junction had 6 bases not matched to a gene; V was cut back by 2 bases and J by 3 bases. Germline lookup yields CDR1 KGHDR and CDR2 SFDVKD. The CDR3 DNA reads TGTGCCACCAGTGATTCCCGTGGGACAGTCTACGAGCAGTACTTC. This codes for CATSDSRGTVYEQYF.

Ten or more counts support this clonotype. The V call is TRBV30, the J call TRBJ2-7; TRBD2 agrees at 8 bases. CDR1 and CDR2 from the germline V gene are GTSNPN and SVGIG (reference sequence). The V segment lost 3 bases and the J segment 4 bases; nucleotides outside the gene matches: 5. This CDR3 is built from 13 residues. The chain's CDR3 is CAWRNSGIYEQYF. In DNA, the CDR3 is TGTGCCTGGAGAAATAGCGGGATTTACGAGCAGTACTTC. The full variable domain, rest sourced from reference TRBV30 and TRBJ2-7, is SQTIHQWPATLVQPVGSPLSLECTVEGTSNPNLYWYRQAAGRGLQLLFYSVGIGQISSEVPQNLSASRPQDRQFILSSKKLLLSDSGFYLCAWRNSGIYEQYFGPGTRLTVT.

This clonotype was detected ten times or more. The V call is TRBV7-8, the J call TRBJ2-2; D is possibly TRBD1 or TRBD2 (6 bases each). Germline V gene data show CDR1 as SGHVS and CDR2 as FQNEAQ. V lost 1 base and J lost 5, with 11 bases in between. CDR3 length: 15 amino acids. The chain's CDR3 is CASSLGVGGTGELFF. CDR3 DNA: TGTGCCAGCAGCTTAGGAGTAGGGGGGACCGGGGAGCTGTTTTTT.

This clonotype was seen repeatedly, ten times or more. The chain is built from TRBV20-1 and TRBJ2-7; TRBD1 matches at 11 bases. The J segment lost 3 bases and the V segment lost 4 bases, leaving 5 bases of the junction unmatched. CDR1 is DFQATT, CDR2 SNEGSKA, per germline (reference sequence). This CDR3 is 14 amino acids long. This CDR3 is CSANTGTGGYEQYF. DNA of the CDR3: TGCAGTGCTAATACCGGGACAGGGGGCTACGAGCAGTACTTC.

This clonotype was observed many times. CDR3 coding DNA: TGTGCCAGCAGCCCTGGTGTGGAAAACATTCAGTACTTC. It translates to CASSPGVENIQYF. V gene TRBV28 combines with J gene TRBJ2-4; D gene uncertain. The CDR3 has 13 residues. V lost 6 bases to trimming and J lost 5 bases, with 11 bases between them. The germline V gene has CDR1 MDHEN and CDR2 SYDVKM.

This clonotype has at least ten counts. The gene calls are TRBV2 and TRBJ2-2, with TRBD1 matching 10 bases. CDR1 SNHLY and CDR2 FYNNEI come from the germline V gene. V dropped 6 bases and J dropped 7; count of bases not matched to a gene: 5. The CDR3 contains 14 residues. This CDR3 reads CASRPGQGYGELFF. The CDR3 nucleotides are TGTGCCAGCAGACCGGGACAGGGGTACGGGGAGCTGTTTTTT.